This TCR beta chain was profiled in a study of early T cells in non-severe SARS-CoV-2 infection. Study at large: Investigators sequenced bulk RNA drawn from unsorted whole blood, and chains remained unpaired.

This clonotype was counted ten times or more. The target antigen is unknown. TCRdb processed the 5' RACE reads anew with MiXCR; each CDR3 protein has one entry. The sample records approximately 44,000 distinct CDR3 sequences, 12% being singletons. From germline, CDR1 is LNHDA and CDR2 SQIVND (reference sequence). The length of the CDR3 is 17 residues. V was clipped by 4 bases and J by 1 base; unmatched bases: 8. Study-wide points: Using VDJdb, the matching emphasized anti-spike CD8 responses while missing private and CD4 specificities.

What was sequenced was whole blood. The sequence was collected from an adult who was a healthcare worker with PCR-confirmed SARS-CoV-2 infection or an uninfected control (not recorded which). J is TRBJ2-3 and V is TRBV19; 10 bases align to TRBD2. The CDR3 bases are TGTGCCAGTAGTACAGCGGGAGGGCCAATTGGCACAGATACGCAGTATTTT. Protein: CASSTAGGPIGTDTQYF.